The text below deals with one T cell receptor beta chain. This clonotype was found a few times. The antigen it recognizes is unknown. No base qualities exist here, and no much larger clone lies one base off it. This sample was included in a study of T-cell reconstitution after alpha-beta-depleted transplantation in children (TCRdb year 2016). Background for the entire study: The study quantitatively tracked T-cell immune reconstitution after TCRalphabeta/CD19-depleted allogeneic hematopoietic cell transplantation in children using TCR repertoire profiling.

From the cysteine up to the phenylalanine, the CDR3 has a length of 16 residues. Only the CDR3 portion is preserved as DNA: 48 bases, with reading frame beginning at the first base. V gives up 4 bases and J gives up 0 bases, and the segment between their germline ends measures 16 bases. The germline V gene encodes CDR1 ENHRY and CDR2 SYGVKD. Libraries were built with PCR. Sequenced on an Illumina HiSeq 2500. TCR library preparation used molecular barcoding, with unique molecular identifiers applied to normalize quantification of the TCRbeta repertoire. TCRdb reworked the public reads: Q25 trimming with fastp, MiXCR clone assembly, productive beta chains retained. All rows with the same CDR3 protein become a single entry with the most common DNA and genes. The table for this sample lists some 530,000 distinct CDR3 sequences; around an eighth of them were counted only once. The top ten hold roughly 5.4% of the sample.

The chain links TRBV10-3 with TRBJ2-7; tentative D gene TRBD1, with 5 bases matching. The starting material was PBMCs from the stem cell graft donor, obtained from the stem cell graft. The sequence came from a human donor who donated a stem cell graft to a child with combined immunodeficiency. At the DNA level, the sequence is TGTGCCATCAGTGGGTCCCAGGGATCAAGCTCCTACGAGCAGTACTTC. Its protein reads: CAISGSQGSSSYEQYF.